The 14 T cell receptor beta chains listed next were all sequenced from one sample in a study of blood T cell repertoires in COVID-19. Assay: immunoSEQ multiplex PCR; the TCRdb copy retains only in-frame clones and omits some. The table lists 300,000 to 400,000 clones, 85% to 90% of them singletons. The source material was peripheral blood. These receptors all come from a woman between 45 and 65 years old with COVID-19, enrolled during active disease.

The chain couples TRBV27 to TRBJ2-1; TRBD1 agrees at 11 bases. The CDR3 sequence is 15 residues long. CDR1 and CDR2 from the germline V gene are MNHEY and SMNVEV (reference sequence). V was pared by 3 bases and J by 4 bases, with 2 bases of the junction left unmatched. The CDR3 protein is CASSLGTGGYNEQFF. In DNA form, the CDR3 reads TGTGCCAGCAGTTTGGGGACAGGGGGGTACAATGAGCAGTTCTTC.

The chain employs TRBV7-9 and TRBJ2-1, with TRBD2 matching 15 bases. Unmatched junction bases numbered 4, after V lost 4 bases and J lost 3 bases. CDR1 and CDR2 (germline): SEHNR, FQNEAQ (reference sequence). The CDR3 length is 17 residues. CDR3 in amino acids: CASSSGLAGGNYNEQFF. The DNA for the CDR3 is TGTGCCAGCAGCTCGGGACTAGCGGGAGGAAACTACAATGAGCAGTTCTTC.

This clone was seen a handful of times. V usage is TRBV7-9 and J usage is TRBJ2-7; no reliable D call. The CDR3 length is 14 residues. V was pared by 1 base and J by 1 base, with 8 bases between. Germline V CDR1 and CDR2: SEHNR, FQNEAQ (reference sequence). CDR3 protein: CASSLGYRSYEQYF. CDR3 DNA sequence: TGTGCCAGCAGCTTAGGATACAGATCCTACGAGCAGTACTTC.

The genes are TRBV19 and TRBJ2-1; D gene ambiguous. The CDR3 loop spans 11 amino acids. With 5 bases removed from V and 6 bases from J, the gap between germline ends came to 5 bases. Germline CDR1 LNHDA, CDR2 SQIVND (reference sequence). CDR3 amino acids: CASSFLNEQFF. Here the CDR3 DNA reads TGTGCCAGTAGTTTCCTCAATGAGCAGTTCTTC.

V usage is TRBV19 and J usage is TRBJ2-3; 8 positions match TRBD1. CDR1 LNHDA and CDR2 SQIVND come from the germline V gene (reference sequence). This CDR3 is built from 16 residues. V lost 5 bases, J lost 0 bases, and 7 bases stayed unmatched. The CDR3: CASSGAGGLSTDTQYF. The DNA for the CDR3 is TGTGCCAGTAGTGGGGCAGGGGGCCTAAGCACAGATACGCAGTATTTT.

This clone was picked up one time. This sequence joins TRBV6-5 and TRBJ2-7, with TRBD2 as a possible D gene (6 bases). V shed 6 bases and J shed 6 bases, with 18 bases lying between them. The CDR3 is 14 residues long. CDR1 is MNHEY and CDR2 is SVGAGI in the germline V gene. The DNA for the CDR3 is TGTGCCAGCAGCAAGCCCGGGGGAGGCATCGAGCAGTACTTC. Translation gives CASSKPGGGIEQYF.

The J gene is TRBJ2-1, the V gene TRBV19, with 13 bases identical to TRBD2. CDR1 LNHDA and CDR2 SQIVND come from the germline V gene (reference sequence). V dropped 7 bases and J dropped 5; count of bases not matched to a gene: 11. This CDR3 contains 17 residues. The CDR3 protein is CASTRGGLAGRDNEQFF. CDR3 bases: TGTGCCAGTACGAGGGGGGGACTAGCGGGACGGGACAATGAGCAGTTCTTC.

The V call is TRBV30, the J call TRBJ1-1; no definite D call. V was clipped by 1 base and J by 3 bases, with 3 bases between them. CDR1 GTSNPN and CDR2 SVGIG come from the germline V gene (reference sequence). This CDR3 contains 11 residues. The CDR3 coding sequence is TGTGCCTGGAGTGACTACACTGAAGCTTTCTTT. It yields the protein CAWSDYTEAFF. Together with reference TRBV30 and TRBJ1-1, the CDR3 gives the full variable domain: SQTIHQWPATLVQPVGSPLSLECTVEGTSNPNLYWYRQAAGRGLQLLFYSVGIGQISSEVPQNLSASRPQDRQFILSSKKLLLSDSGFYLCAWSDYTEAFFGQGTRLTVV.

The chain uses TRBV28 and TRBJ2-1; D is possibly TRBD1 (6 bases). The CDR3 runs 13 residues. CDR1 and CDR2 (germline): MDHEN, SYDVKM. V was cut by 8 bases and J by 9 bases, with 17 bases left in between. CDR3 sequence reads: CASGRGLESEQFF. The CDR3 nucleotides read TGTGCCAGCGGTAGGGGGTTGGAAAGTGAGCAGTTCTTC.

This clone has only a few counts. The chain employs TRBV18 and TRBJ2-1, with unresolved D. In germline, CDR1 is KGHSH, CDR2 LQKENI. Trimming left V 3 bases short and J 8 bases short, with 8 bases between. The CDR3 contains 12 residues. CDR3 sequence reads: CASSPGYHEQFF. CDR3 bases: TGTGCCAGCTCACCCGGGTATCATGAGCAGTTCTTC.

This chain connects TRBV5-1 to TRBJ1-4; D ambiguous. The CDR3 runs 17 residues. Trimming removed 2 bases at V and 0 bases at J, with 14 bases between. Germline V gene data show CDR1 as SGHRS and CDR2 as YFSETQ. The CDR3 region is CASSLIGRESTNEKLFF. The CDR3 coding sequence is TGCGCCAGCAGCTTAATCGGCCGGGAGTCAACTAATGAAAAACTGTTTTTT.

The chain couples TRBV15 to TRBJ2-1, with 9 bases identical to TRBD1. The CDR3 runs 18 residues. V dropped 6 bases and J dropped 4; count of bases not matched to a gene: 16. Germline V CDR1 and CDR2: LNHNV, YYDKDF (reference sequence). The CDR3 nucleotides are TGTGCCACCAGAAGAAAACCTCCTCTGGACAGGGGTTACAATGAGCAGTTCTTC. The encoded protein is CATRRKPPLDRGYNEQFF.

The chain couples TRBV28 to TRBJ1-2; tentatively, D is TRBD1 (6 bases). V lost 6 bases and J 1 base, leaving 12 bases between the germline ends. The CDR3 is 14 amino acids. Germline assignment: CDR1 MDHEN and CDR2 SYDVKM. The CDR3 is CASRQGGGNYGYTF. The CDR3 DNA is TGTGCCAGCAGGCAAGGGGGGGGTAACTATGGCTACACCTTC.

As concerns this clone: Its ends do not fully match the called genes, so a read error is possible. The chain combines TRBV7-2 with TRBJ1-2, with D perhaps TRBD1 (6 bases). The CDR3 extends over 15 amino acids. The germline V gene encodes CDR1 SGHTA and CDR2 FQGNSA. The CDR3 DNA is TGTGCCAGCAGCTTTTTAGGCTCCCCAGGGGACCCCGGCCTCTTC. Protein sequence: CASSFLGSPGDPGLF.